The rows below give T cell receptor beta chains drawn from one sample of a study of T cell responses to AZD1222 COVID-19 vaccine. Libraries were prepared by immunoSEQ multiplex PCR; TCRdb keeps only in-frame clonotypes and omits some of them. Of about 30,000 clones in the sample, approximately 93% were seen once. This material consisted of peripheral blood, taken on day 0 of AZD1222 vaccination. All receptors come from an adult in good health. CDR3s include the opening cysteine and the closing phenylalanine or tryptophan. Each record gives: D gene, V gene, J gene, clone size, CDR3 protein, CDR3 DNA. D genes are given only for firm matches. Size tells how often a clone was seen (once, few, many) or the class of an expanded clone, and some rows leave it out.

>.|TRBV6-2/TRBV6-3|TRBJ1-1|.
CASSYSLPFPRGTEAFF
TGTGCCAGCAGTTACTCTCTTCCATTCCCCAGGGGCACTGAAGCTTTCTTT
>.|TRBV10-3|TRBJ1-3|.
CAIEGSGNTIYF
TGTGCCATCGAGGGTTCTGGAAACACCATATATTTT
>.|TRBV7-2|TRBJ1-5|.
CASSLDGNQPQHF
TGTGCCAGCAGCTTAGACGGCAATCAGCCCCAGCATTTT
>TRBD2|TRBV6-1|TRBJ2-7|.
CASSAGTSGGTYEQYF
TGTGCCAGCAGTGCCGGGACTAGCGGGGGGACGTACGAGCAGTACTTC
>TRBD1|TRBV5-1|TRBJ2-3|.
CASSPGQLPSRDTQYF
TGCGCCAGCAGCCCGGGACAGCTCCCTAGTAGGGATACGCAGTATTTT
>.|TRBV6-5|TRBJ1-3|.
CASGRDRFSGNTIYF
TGTGCCAGCGGCCGGGATCGATTCTCTGGAAACACCATATATTTT
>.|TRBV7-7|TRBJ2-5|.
CASSLGGPLGETQYF
TGTGCCAGCAGCTTGGGGGGGCCGTTGGGAGAGACCCAGTACTTC
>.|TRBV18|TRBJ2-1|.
CASSPIPLTGDFYNEQFF
TGTGCCAGCTCTCCAATTCCCCTCACGGGGGACTTCTACAATGAGCAGTTCTTC
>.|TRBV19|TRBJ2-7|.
CASSIVGRTSYEQYF
TGTGCCAGTAGTATAGTCGGTCGAACCTCCTACGAGCAGTACTTC
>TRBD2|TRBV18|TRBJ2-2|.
CASSPGSGGNTGELFF
TGTGCCAGCTCACCGGGGTCGGGGGGGAACACCGGGGAGCTGTTTTTT
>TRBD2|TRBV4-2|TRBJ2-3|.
CASSPAGLAGGYTDTQYF
TGTGCCAGCAGCCCTGCAGGACTAGCGGGGGGTTACACAGATACGCAGTATTTT
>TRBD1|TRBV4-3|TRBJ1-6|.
CASSQAGQGDSPLHF
TGCGCCAGCAGCCAAGCGGGACAGGGTGATTCACCCCTCCACTTT
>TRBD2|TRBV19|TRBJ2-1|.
CASSITSGGFSTPFF
TGTGCCAGTAGTATAACTAGCGGGGGCTTCTCTACCCCGTTCTTC
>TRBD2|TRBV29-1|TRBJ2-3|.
CSVDGTSGDTQYF
TGCAGCGTTGACGGGACTAGCGGGGATACGCAGTATTTT
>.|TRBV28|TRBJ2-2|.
CASRQGSRAGGELFF
TGTGCCAGCCGCCAAGGGTCGAGGGCGGGCGGGGAGCTGTTTTTT
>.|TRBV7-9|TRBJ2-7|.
CASSSDYEQYF
TGTGCCAGCAGCTCCGACTACGAGCAGTACTTC
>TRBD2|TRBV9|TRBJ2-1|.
CASSGTSGGAAEQFF
TGTGCCAGCAGCGGTACTAGCGGGGGGGCCGCTGAGCAGTTCTTC
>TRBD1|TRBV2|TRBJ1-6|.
CATQRRQGSYNSPLHF
TGTGCCACCCAAAGGAGACAGGGCTCCTATAATTCACCCCTCCACTTT
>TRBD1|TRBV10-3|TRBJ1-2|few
CAIHGTGKANYGYTF
TGTGCCATCCATGGGACAGGCAAAGCTAACTATGGCTACACCTTC
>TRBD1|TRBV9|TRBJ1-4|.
CASSAEGWQGDEKLFF
TGTGCCAGCAGCGCCGAGGGTTGGCAGGGGGATGAAAAACTGTTTTTT
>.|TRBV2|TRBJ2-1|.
CASSEAGLGGYNEQFF
TGTGCCAGCAGTGAAGCGGGGCTAGGGGGGTACAATGAGCAGTTCTTC
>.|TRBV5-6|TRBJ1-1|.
CASSLGGFEAFF
TGTGCCAGCAGCTTGGGGGGTTTTGAAGCTTTCTTT
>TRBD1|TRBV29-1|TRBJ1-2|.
CSGGGANYGYTF
TGCAGCGGAGGGGGCGCTAACTATGGCTACACCTTC
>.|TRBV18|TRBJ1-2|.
CASSPGRENYGYTF
TGTGCCAGCTCACCAGGCAGGGAGAACTATGGCTACACCTTC
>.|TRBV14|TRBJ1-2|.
CASSQVGFSGYTF
TGTGCCAGCAGCCAAGTCGGGTTTTCTGGCTACACCTTC
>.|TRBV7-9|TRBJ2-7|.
CASSQTVVEQYF
TGTGCCAGCAGCCAGACCGTAGTCGAGCAGTACTTC
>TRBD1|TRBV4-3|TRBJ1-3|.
CASSPQTGTGNTIYF
TGCGCCAGCAGCCCCCAGACAGGGACTGGAAACACCATATATTTT
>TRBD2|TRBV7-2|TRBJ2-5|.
CASSPPGLAGGQETQYF
TGTGCCAGCAGCCCACCGGGACTAGCGGGGGGTCAAGAGACCCAGTACTTC
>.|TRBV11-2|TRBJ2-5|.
CASTTSWGEGSRRRAQYF
TGTGCCAGCACCACCTCGTGGGGCGAGGGGTCGCGTCGTCGGGCCCAGTACTTC
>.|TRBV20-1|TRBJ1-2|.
CSASGGGAGYGYTF
TGCAGTGCTAGTGGGGGGGGCGCTGGTTATGGCTACACCTTC
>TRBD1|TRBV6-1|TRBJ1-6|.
CASSELGQGIRNSPLHF
TGTGCCAGCAGTGAATTGGGACAGGGGATTCGGAATTCACCCCTCCACTTT
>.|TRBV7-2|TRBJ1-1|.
CASSNRQLSGDTEAFF
TGTGCCAGCAGCAATCGACAGTTAAGCGGCGACACTGAAGCTTTCTTT
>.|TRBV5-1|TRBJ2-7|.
CASSLTVSSYEQYF
TGCGCCAGCAGCTTAACGGTGAGTTCCTACGAGCAGTACTTC
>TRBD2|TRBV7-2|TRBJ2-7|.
CASSPGLAGREQYF
TGTGCCAGCAGCCCGGGACTAGCGGGGAGAGAGCAGTACTTC
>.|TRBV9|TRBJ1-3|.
CASSVEGVYGDTIYF
TGTGCCAGCAGCGTAGAGGGGGTCTACGGAGACACCATATATTTT
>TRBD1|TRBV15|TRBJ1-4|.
CATSRETSGGAGLFF
TGTGCCACCAGCAGAGAGACTTCAGGGGGAGCAGGCCTGTTTTTT
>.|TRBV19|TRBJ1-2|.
CATPIAGGYGYTF
TGTGCCACCCCCATCGCGGGGGGGTATGGCTACACCTTC
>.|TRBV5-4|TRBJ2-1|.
CASSPGTPLYNEQFF
TGTGCCAGCAGCCCCGGGACACCCCTTTACAATGAGCAGTTCTTC
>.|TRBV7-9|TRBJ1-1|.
CASSLDRVNTEAFF
TGTGCCAGCAGCTTAGACAGGGTGAACACTGAAGCTTTCTTT
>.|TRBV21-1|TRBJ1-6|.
CASSYAGGRTYNSPLHF
TGTGCCAGCAGCTACGCGGGGGGCAGGACCTATAATTCACCCCTCCACTTT
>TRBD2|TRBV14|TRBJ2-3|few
CASSGLADTQYF
TGTGCCAGCAGCGGACTAGCAGATACGCAGTATTTT
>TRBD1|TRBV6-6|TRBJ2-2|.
CASSETGGGIANTGELFF
TGTGCCAGCAGCGAGACAGGGGGCGGCATAGCGAACACCGGGGAGCTGTTTTTT
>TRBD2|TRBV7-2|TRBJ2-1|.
CASSFKRGGGNEQFF
TGTGCCAGCAGCTTTAAGCGGGGGGGCGGCAATGAGCAGTTCTTC
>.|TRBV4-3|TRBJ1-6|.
CASSQDRVNSPLHF
TGCGCCAGCAGCCAAGACAGGGTAAATTCACCCCTCCACTTT
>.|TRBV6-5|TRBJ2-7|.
CASRDISYEQYF
TGTGCCAGCAGGGACATATCCTACGAGCAGTACTTC
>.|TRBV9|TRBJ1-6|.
CASSVRSARGSPLHF
TGTGCCAGCAGCGTAAGGTCCGCCAGGGGTTCACCCCTCCACTTT
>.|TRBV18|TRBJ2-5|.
CASSPQGTFQETQYF
TGTGCCAGCTCACCACAGGGGACGTTCCAAGAGACCCAGTACTTC
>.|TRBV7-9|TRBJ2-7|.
CASSLAGPDEQYF
TGTGCCAGCAGCTTAGCAGGGCCCGACGAGCAGTACTTC